A single TCR beta chain is shown here with its context. Its target is not known. Amplified TCR beta CDR3 regions derived from RNA transcripts. Primed by the HTBI set, a first-round RT-PCR was run on the TCR CDR3. TCRdb itself ran the multiplex PCR reads through MiXCR, one entry per CDR3 protein. The table shows approximately 330,000 distinct CDR3 sequences, with roughly 18% occurring only once. Germline CDR1 is SGHRS and CDR2 is YFSETQ. The CDR3 runs to 17 residues. V lost 4 bases and J lost 3; bases outside the gene matches: 9. This sample is drawn from a study of T cells in Graves' hyperthyroidism and ophthalmopathy. Study outcomes and limitations: In blood, most of the thyroid clonotypes expanded above 0.001 were also present.

Hyperthyroidism had been newly diagnosed in patients aged 18 to 65, and its duration was under 2 months. Patients were excluded because of uncontrolled infection, other autoimmune disease, pregnancy or lactation. The sequenced material came from blood. This sequence originates from a woman between 45 and 60 years old with Graves' hyperthyroidism. The chain joins TRBV5-1 to TRBJ2-3; TRBD2 agrees at 12 bases. The CDR3 nucleotides read TGCGCCAGCAGCGAGGGGCTAGCGGGAGGGCCTACAGATACGCAGTATTTT. This codes for CASSEGLAGGPTDTQYF.